This T cell receptor beta chain was identified during a study of blood T cell repertoires in COVID-19. The wider study: PBMCs, B-cell-depleted T cells, or T cells provided the cDNA or gDNA that made up the material.

In the study's own analysis: Estimates of nucleated cell counts were drawn from the amplification of reference gene primers. The repertoire was sequenced with immunoSEQ multiplex PCR; TCRdb's copy has only in-frame clones and lacks some. From that table come the V and J calls and clone size; the DNA was used to work out D and trimming. This sample has about 300,000 clones; about nine tenths occur once, and the top ten carry 10%. Each participant's cohort was designated according to participant-reported clinical history. What the recovered Cohort 3 donors had was two negative PCRs, clearance, or symptom resolution. The germline gives CDR1 SGHNT, CDR2 YYREEE (reference sequence). This CDR3 has 13 residues. The germline V and J ends were trimmed by 3 bases and 9 bases, with 16 bases remaining between them.

The TCR comes from a woman under 30 who had recovered from COVID-19. Sequenced: PBMCs or T cells enriched from blood (not recorded which). J is TRBJ2-7 and V is TRBV5-4, with D possibly matching TRBD2 (5 bases). The CDR3 nucleotides read TGTGCCAGCAGCTATAGCGAAGGACGGAGGCAGTACTTC. Translation gives CASSYSEGRRQYF.